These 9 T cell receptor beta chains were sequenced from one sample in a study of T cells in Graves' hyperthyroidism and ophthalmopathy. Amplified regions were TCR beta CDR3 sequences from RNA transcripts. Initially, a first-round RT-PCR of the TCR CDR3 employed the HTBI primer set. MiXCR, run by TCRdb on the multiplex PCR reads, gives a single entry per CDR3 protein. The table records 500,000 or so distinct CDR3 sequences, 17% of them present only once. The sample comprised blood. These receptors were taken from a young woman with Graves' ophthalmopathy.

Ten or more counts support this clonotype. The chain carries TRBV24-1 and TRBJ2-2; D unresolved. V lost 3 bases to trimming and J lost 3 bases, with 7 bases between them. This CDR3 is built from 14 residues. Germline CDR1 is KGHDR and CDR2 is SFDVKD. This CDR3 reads CATSDQFDTGELFF. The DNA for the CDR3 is TGTGCCACCAGTGATCAGTTCGACACCGGGGAGCTGTTTTTT.

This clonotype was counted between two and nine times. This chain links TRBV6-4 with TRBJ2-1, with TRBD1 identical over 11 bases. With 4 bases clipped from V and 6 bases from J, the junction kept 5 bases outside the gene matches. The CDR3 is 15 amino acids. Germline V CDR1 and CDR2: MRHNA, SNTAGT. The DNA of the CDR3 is TGTGCCAGCAGTGTCACCGGGACAGGGGGCAATGAGCAGTTCTTC. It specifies CASSVTGTGGNEQFF.

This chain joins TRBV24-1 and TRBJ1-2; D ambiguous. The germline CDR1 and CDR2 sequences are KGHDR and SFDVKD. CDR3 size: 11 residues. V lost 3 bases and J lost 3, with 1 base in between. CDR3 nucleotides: TGTGCCACCAGTGATGACTATGGCTACACCTTC. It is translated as CATSDDYGYTF.

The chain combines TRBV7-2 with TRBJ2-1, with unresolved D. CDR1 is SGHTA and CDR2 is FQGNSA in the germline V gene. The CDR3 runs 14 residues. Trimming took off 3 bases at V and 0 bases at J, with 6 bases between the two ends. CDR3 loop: CASSFPSSYNEQFF. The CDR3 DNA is TGTGCCAGCAGCTTTCCCAGCTCCTACAATGAGCAGTTCTTC. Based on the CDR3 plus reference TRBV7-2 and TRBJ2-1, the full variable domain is GAGVSQSPSNKVTEKGKDVELRCDPISGHTALYWYRQSLGQGLEFLIYFQGNSAPDKSGLPSDRFSAERTGGSVSTLTIQRTQQEDSAVYLCASSFPSSYNEQFFGPGTRLTVL.

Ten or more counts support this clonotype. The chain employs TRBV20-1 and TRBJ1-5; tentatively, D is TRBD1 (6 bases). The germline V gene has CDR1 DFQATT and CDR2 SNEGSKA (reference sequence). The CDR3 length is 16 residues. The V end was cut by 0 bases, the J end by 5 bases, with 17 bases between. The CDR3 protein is CSARDDPGAVYQPQHF. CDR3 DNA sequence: TGCAGTGCTAGAGATGACCCAGGGGCGGTTTATCAGCCCCAGCATTTT.

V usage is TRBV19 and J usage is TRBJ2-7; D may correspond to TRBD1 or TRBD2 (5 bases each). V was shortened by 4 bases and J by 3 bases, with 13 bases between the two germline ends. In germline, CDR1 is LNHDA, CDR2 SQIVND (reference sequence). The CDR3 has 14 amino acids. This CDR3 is CASSTRGSIYEQYF. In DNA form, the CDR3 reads TGTGCCAGTAGTACGAGGGGTTCGATCTACGAGCAGTACTTC.

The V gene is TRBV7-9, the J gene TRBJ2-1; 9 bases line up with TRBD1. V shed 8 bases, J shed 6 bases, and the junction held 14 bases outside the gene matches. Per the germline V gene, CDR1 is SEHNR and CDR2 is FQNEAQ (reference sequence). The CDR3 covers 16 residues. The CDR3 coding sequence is TGTGCCAGCCTATTCGAACCGGGACAGGGAGGCAATGAGCAGTTCTTC. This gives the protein CASLFEPGQGGNEQFF.

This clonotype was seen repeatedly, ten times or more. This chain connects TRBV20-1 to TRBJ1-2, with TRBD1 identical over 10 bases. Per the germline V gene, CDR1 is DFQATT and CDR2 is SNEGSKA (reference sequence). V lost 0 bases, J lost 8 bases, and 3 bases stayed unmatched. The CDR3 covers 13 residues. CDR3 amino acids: CSAREDRGMGYTF. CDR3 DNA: TGCAGTGCTAGAGAGGACAGGGGGATGGGCTACACCTTC.

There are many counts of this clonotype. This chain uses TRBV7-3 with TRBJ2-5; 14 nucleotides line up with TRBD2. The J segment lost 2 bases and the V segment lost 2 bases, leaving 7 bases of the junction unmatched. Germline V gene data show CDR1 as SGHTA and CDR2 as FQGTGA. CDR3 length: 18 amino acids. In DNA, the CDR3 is TGTGCCAGCAGCTTACGGGCGGGACTAGCGGGGGAACAAGAGACCCAGTACTTC. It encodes CASSLRAGLAGEQETQYF.